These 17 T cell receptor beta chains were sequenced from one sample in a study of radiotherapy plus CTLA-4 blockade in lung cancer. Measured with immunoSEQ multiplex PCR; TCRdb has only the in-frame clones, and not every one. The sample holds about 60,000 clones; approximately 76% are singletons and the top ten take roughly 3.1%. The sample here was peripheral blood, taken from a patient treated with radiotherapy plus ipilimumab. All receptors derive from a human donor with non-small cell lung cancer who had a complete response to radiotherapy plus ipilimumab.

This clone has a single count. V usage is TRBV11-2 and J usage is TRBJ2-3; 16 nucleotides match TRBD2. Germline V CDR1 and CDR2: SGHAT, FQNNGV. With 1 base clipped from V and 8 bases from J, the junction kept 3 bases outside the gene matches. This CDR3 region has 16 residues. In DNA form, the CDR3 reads TGTGCCAGCAGCTTAGTTGGGACTAGCGGGAGGGGTACGCAGTATTTT. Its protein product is CASSLVGTSGRGTQYF. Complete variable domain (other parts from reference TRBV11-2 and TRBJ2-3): EAGVAQSPRYKIIEKRQSVAFWCNPISGHATLYWYQQILGQGPKLLIQFQNNGVVDDSQLPKDRFSAERLKGVDSTLKIQPAKLEDSAVYLCASSLVGTSGRGTQYFGPGTRLTVL.

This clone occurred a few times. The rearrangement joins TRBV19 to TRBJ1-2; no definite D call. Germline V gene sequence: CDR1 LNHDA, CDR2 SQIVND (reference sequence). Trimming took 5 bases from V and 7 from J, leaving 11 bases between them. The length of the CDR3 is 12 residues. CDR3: CASSQTSAGYTF. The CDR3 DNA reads TGTGCCAGTAGTCAAACAAGTGCTGGCTACACCTTC.

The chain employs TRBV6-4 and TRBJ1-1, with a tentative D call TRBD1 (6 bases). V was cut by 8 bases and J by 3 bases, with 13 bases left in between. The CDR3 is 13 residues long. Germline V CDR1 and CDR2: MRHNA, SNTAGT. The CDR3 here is CASALTGYTEAFF. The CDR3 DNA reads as TGTGCCAGCGCCTTGACAGGCTACACTGAAGCTTTCTTT.

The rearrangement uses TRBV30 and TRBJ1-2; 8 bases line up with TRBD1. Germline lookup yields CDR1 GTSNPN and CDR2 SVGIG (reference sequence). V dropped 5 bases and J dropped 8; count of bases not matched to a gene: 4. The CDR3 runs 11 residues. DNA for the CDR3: TGTGCCTGGGGACAGGGCGGGGGCTACACCTTC. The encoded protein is CAWGQGGGYTF.

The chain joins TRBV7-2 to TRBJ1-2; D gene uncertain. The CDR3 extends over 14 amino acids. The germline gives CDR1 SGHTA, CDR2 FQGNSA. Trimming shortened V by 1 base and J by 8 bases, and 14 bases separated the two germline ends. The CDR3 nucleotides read TGTGCCAGCAGCTTAGTTGACTCCGCGGCGGGCTACACCTTC. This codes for CASSLVDSAAGYTF. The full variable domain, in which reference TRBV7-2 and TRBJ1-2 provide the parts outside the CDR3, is GAGVSQSPSNKVTEKGKDVELRCDPISGHTALYWYRQSLGQGLEFLIYFQGNSAPDKSGLPSDRFSAERTGGSVSTLTIQRTQQEDSAVYLCASSLVDSAAGYTFGSGTRLTVV.

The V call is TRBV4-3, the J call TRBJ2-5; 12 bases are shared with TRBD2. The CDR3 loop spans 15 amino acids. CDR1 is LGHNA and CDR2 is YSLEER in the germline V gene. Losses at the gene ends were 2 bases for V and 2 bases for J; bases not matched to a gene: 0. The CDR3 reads CASSQLAGGQETQYF. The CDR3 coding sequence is TGCGCCAGCAGCCAACTAGCGGGGGGGCAAGAGACCCAGTACTTC.

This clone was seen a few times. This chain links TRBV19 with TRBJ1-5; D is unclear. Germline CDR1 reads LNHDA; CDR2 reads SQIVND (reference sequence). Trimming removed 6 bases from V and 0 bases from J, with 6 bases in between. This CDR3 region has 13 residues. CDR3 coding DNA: TGTGCCAGTAGCACTAATAGCAATCAGCCCCAGCATTTT. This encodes CASSTNSNQPQHF.

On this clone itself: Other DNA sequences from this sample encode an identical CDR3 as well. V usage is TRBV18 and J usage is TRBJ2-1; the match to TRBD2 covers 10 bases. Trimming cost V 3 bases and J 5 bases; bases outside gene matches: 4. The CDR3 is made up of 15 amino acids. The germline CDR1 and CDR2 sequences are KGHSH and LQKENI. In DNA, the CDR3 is TGTGCCAGCTCACCTCTAGCGGGAGACGACAATGAGCAGTTCTTC. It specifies CASSPLAGDDNEQFF.

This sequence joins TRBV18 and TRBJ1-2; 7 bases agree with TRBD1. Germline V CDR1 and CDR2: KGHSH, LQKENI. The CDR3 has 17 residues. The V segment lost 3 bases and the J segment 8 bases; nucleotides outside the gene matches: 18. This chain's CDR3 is CASSPSAQIDRAGGYTF. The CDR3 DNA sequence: TGTGCCAGCTCACCCTCAGCCCAAATTGACAGGGCAGGGGGCTACACCTTC.

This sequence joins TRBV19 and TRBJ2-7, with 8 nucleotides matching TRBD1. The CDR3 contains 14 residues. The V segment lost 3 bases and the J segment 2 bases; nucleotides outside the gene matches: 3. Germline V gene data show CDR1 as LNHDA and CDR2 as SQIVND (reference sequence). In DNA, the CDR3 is TGTGCCAGTAGTATGGGGGACAGGACCTACGAGCAGTACTTC. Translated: CASSMGDRTYEQYF.

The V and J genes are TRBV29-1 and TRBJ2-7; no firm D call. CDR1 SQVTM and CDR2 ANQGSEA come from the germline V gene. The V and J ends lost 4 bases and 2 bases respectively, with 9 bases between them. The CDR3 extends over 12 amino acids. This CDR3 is CSVGEPPYEQYF. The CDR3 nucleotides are TGCAGCGTTGGTGAGCCCCCCTACGAGCAGTACTTC.

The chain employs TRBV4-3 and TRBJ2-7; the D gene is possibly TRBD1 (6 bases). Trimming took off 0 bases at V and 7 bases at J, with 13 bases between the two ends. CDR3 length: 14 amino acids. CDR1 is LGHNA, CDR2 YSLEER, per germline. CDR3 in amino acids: CASSQDWTATEQYF. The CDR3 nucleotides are TGCGCCAGCAGCCAAGATTGGACAGCTACGGAGCAGTACTTC.

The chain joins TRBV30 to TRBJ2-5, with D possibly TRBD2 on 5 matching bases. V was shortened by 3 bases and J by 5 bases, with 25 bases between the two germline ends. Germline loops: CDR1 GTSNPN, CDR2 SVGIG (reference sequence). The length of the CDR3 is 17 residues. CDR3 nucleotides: TGTGCCTGGAGCGAGGTTACCCCGGGATTAAAATGGGAGACCCAGTACTTC. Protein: CAWSEVTPGLKWETQYF.

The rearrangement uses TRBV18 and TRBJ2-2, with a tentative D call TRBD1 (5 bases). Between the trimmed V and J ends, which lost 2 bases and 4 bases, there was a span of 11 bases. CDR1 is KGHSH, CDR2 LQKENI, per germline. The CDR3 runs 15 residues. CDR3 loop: CASSPVQASTGELFF. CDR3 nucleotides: TGTGCCAGCTCACCAGTACAGGCCAGCACCGGGGAGCTGTTTTTT.

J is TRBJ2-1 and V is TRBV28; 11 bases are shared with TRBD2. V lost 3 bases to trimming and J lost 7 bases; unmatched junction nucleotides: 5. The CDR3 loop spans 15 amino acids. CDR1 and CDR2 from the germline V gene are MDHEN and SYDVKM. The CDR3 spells CASSFSGRGRNEQFF. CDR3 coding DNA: TGTGCCAGCAGTTTTAGCGGGAGGGGTAGGAATGAGCAGTTCTTC.

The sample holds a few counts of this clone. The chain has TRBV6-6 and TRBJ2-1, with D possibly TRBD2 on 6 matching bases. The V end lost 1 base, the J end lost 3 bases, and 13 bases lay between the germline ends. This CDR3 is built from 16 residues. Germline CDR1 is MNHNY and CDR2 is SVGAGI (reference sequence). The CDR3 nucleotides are TGTGCCAGCAGTTACTTCGCAGCGGGTGGCTACAATGAGCAGTTCTTC. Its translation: CASSYFAAGGYNEQFF.

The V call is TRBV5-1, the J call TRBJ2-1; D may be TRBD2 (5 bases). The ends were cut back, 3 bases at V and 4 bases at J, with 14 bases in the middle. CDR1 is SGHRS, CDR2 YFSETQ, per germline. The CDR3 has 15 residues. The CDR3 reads CASSYNWELYNEQFF. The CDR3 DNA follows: TGCGCCAGCAGCTACAACTGGGAGCTATACAATGAGCAGTTCTTC.